This TCR beta chain stems from a study of CD8+CD57+ T cells in acquired aplastic anemia. Overall study context: Sorted CD4+ and CD8+ cells gave a mean 3.2 ug DNA, range roughly 0.2 to 27.4 ug.

This clonotype appeared a few times. Its antigen is not identified. Germline CDR1 SGHTA, CDR2 FQGNSA. The V and J ends lost 6 bases and 4 bases respectively, with 13 bases between them. The CDR3 contains 13 residues. General study results and limits: Fewer than 30 CD8+ CDR3 sequences were shared between patients and controls.

The TCR beta profiling, which covered VDJ combination and CDR3 sequence, was carried out using genomic DNA as the template. TCRdb independently ran MiXCR on the reads; one entry per CDR3 protein. Of about 180,000 distinct CDR3 sequences in the sample, just over 45% were seen once. The rearrangement links TRBV7-2 to TRBJ2-7; weak D call: TRBD2 (5 bases). The clonotype was recovered from a human donor in good health. Sequenced: sorted CD4+, CD8+, or CD8+CD57+ T cells (not recorded which) from PBMCs. The CDR3 sequence: CASSPSPGYEQYF. CDR3 in DNA: TGTGCCAGCAGTCCATCCCCGGGGTACGAGCAGTACTTC.